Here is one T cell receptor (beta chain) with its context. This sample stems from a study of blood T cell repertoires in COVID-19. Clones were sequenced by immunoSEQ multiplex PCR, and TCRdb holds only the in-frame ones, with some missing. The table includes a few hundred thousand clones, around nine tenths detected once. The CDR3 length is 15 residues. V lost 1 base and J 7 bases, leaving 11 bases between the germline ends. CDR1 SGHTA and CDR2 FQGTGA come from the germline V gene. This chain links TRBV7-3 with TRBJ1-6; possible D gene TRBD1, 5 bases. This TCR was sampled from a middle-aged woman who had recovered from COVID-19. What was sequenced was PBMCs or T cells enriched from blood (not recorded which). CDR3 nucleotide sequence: TGTGCCAGCAGCTTAATGTCAGGGCGGAATTCACCCCTCCACTTT. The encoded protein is CASSLMSGRNSPLHF.